Many counts were recorded for the clone carrying this T cell receptor beta chain. Its antigen is not known. The data are from a study of regulatory T cells in long-lasting Graves disease. Study conclusions and caveats: Clonotypes that were public and shared totalled fewer than 3,500 in persistent patients versus over 800 in new patients. Since the sample size was small, accuracy may have been reduced.

V was pared by 3 bases and J by 1 base, with 9 bases between. The CDR3 sequence is 14 residues long. Germline CDR1 and CDR2: SNHLY and FYNNEI. Construction of the TCR beta libraries employed iRepertoire HTBI primers in conjunction with Arm-PCR of CDR3 regions. Via MiXCR, TCRdb re-called the multiplex PCR reads, giving one row per CDR3 protein. Among about 470,000 distinct CDR3 sequences listed, more than 20% were seen once. The time point here: persistent/refractory GD, antithyroid drugs over 5 years with positive TRAb. PBMC-extracted RNA yielded the TCR library. This receptor was identified in a female donor with Graves disease. This rearrangement joins TRBV2 to TRBJ1-2; D gene uncertain. Here the sequenced sample was peripheral blood mononuclear cells (PBMCs), taken when the disease was refractory, from a patient treated with antithyroid drugs. The DNA of the CDR3 is TGTGCCAGCAGTGAGTGGGCGGGTAACTATGGCTACACCTTC. Translation: CASSEWAGNYGYTF.